The source of this T cell receptor beta chain is a study of T cell repertoires in cytomegalovirus infection. Study-level points and caveats: Based on cumulative public TCR beta family frequency, carriers of CMV plus the relevant HLA were identified. Across the ex vivo response, the dominant clonotypes were HLA-C-restricted CMV-specific TCR beta clonotypes.

A word on this clonotype: The antigen is unknown.

TCRdb analysed the reads with MiXCR anew, one entry per CDR3 protein. The table shows fewer than 200,000 distinct CDR3 sequences, with around 20% occurring only once. Germline V gene lookup returns CDR1 DFQATT and CDR2 SNEGSKA (reference sequence). V was cut by 3 bases and J by 6 bases, with 15 bases left in between. This CDR3 has 14 residues. The clonotype comes from a human donor in good health (CMV status not recorded). Some clones in this sample may be carry-over from other donors' samples. The sequenced material came from PBMCs. The chain couples TRBV20-1 to TRBJ1-5, with no clear D. CDR3 sequence (DNA): TGCAGTGCTAGCCCGGGGTGGTCAGGTCAGCCCCAGCATTTT. Amino acids: CSASPGWSGQPQHF.